These 16 T cell receptor beta chains were all obtained from the same sample, sequenced in a study of shared clonotypes between healthy human individuals (dated by TCRdb to the early 2020s). The library was generated by the immunoSEQ multiplex PCR assay. Entries here come from immuneACCESS through TCRdb and include only in-frame sequences with V and J called. Some clones fail to appear in such tables; in the studies checked, an unresolved V gene covers under half of the shortfall, and the cause of the remainder is unknown. The sample yields around 1,900,000 clones; 90% to 95% were counted once. The leading ten clones occupy around 1.7% of the sample. CD8 naive samples were obtained by positive selection for CCR7 among CD45RO-negative cells, yielding a CD45RA+CCR7+ population from which TemRA cells were excluded. The specimen was naive CD8+ T cells from PBMCs. The intended sense of this specimen's cell subset or site label: CD45RA+CCR7+. The receptors shown here come from a man younger than 35 in good health. Some clones in this sample may be carry-over from other donors' samples.

The genes are TRBV19 and TRBJ2-1, with TRBD2 matching over 7 bases. The CDR3 is made up of 15 amino acids. After removal of 4 bases from V and 0 bases from J, the junction contained 3 bases not matched to a gene. Germline V gene data show CDR1 as LNHDA and CDR2 as SQIVND (reference sequence). The chain's CDR3 is CASSKRTSSYNEQFF. The CDR3 bases are TGTGCCAGTAGTAAACGGACTAGCTCCTACAATGAGCAGTTCTTC.

The chain employs TRBV11-2 and TRBJ1-2, with D hard to call. The V end lost 6 bases, the J end lost 8 bases, and 10 bases lay between the germline ends. There are 11 residues in the CDR3. Germline assignment: CDR1 SGHAT and CDR2 FQNNGV. The CDR3 here is CASRLVGGYTF. DNA for the CDR3: TGTGCCAGCAGACTGGTCGGGGGCTACACCTTC.

This clone was recorded only once. The genes are TRBV13 and TRBJ2-6; D is ambiguous. Germline V lookup: CDR1 PRHDT, CDR2 FYEKMQ (reference sequence). V shed 0 bases and J shed 0 bases, with 9 bases lying between them. CDR3 size: 17 residues. In nucleotides, the CDR3 is TGTGCCAGCAGCTTAGGAGTTCCAGACTCTGGGGCCAACGTCCTGACTTTC. Translated, it gives CASSLGVPDSGANVLTF.

The rearrangement uses TRBV27 and TRBJ2-1; possibly TRBD1 for D (7 bases). CDR3 size: 13 residues. CDR1 is MNHEY, CDR2 SMNVEV, per germline (reference sequence). Trimming took off 6 bases at V and 8 bases at J, with 14 bases between the two ends. CDR3 nucleotide sequence: TGTGCCAGCAGGGTCAGGGGGGTCGATGAGCAGTTCTTC. Its translation is CASRVRGVDEQFF.

The chain is built from TRBV11-2 and TRBJ2-2; 7 nucleotides align to TRBD1. In germline, CDR1 is SGHAT, CDR2 FQNNGV. There are 13 residues in the CDR3. The J segment lost 14 bases and the V segment lost 6 bases, leaving 12 bases of the junction unmatched. CDR3 residues: CASRATGQYILFF. The CDR3 region has the DNA TGTGCCAGCAGAGCGACGGGACAGTACATTCTGTTTTTT. Full variable domain (rest looked up from reference TRBV11-2 and TRBJ2-2): EAGVAQSPRYKIIEKRQSVAFWCNPISGHATLYWYQQILGQGPKLLIQFQNNGVVDDSQLPKDRFSAERLKGVDSTLKIQPAKLEDSAVYLCASRATGQYILFFGEGSRLTVL.

Here the CDR3 reads CASKHLRTASSYNEQFF. In nucleotides, the CDR3 is TGTGCCAGCAAACACCTCCGGACAGCGAGCTCCTACAATGAGCAGTTCTTC. This chain connects TRBV2 to TRBJ2-1, with D perhaps TRBD1 (6 bases). The V end was cut by 7 bases, the J end by 0 bases, with 19 bases between. Looked up from germline, CDR1 is SNHLY and CDR2 is FYNNEI. The CDR3 spans 17 residues.

The rearrangement uses TRBV7-3 and TRBJ2-1; D gene uncertain. V was shortened by 6 bases and J by 0 bases, with 6 bases between the two germline ends. The CDR3 is made up of 13 amino acids. CDR1 SGHTA and CDR2 FQGTGA come from the germline V gene. The CDR3 sequence is CASSPSSYNEQFF. The CDR3 DNA reads as TGTGCCAGCAGTCCAAGCTCCTACAATGAGCAGTTCTTC.

As regards this clone: This sample includes further DNA sequences coding for the same CDR3. This chain links TRBV9 with TRBJ1-1; D remains unclear. V was clipped by 0 bases and J by 5 bases, with 8 bases between them. The CDR3 runs to 13 residues. Germline V gene sequence: CDR1 SGDLS, CDR2 YYNGEE. Here the CDR3 reads CASSVGGDTEAFF. Written as DNA, the CDR3 is TGTGCCAGCAGCGTAGGGGGTGATACTGAAGCTTTCTTT.

The CDR3 sequence: CASTTSGPNTGELFF. The CDR3 DNA reads TGTGCCAGCACGACTAGCGGTCCAAACACCGGGGAGCTGTTTTTT. This rearrangement joins TRBV18 to TRBJ2-2, with 9 bases aligning to TRBD2. The CDR3 length is 15 residues. The V gene end was trimmed by 8 bases and the J gene end by 2 bases; junction bases not matched to a gene: 6. The germline gives CDR1 KGHSH, CDR2 LQKENI.

This clone was counted once. The CDR3 region has the DNA TGTGCCAGCAGTCCCCGGATGGGGAGCAATCAGCCCCAGCATTTT. It is translated as CASSPRMGSNQPQHF. This chain joins TRBV6-4 and TRBJ1-5; no clear D gene. Trimming pared 5 bases from V and 1 base from J, leaving 12 bases between. This CDR3 comprises 15 residues. Germline V gives CDR1 MRHNA, CDR2 SNTAGT.

The V and J genes are TRBV12-5 and TRBJ1-1; D unresolved. Trimming shortened V by 2 bases and J by 1 base, and 5 bases separated the two germline ends. The CDR3 sequence is 13 residues long. Germline V gene lookup returns CDR1 LGHNT and CDR2 FRNRAP. The DNA of the CDR3 is TGTGCTAGTGGTTTGAGTCAGAACACTGAAGCTTTCTTT. It codes for CASGLSQNTEAFF.

J is TRBJ2-7 and V is TRBV27; TRBD2 is a possible D gene (6 bases). CDR1 MNHEY and CDR2 SMNVEV come from the germline V gene (reference sequence). The CDR3 covers 16 residues. Trimming took 1 base from V and 7 from J, leaving 20 bases between them. CDR3 nucleotide sequence: TGTGCCAGCAGTTTATTAACCGGGACTGGTTCCGTTGAGCAGTACTTC. Translated, it gives CASSLLTGTGSVEQYF.

This clone is a singleton in its sample. This chain uses TRBV9 with TRBJ2-2; 7 bases align to TRBD1. This CDR3 is 15 amino acids long. V shed 4 bases and J 4 bases; nucleotides not matched to a gene: 7. From germline, CDR1 is SGDLS and CDR2 YYNGEE. The DNA for the CDR3 is TGTGCCAGCAGCCCCTACAGGGGCAGCACCGGGGAGCTGTTTTTT. Translation gives CASSPYRGSTGELFF.

In regard to this clone: A junction end diverges from the germline sequence, so it may reflect a read error. The V gene is TRBV28, the J gene TRBJ2-1, with 8 bases identical to TRBD2. Germline loops: CDR1 MDHEN, CDR2 SYDVKM. The CDR3 sequence is 15 residues long. CDR3 protein: CATSYPAGVGDEQFF. In DNA form, the CDR3 reads TGTGCCACCAGTTACCCAGCGGGAGTAGGCGATGAGCAGTTCTTC.

The rearrangement joins TRBV7-9 to TRBJ2-5, with D hard to call. The end of the DNA aligns better with TRBJ2-7, so the J call may be wrong. The germline V gene encodes CDR1 SEHNR and CDR2 FQNEAQ (reference sequence). CDR3 length: 13 residues. CDR3 sequence reads: CASSADGSYEQYF. CDR3 DNA: TGTGCCAGCAGCGCTGACGGATCCTACGAGCAGTACTTC.

The genes are TRBV27 and TRBJ2-7; perhaps TRBD2 as D (6 bases). Germline values: CDR1 MNHEY, CDR2 SMNVEV (reference sequence). Trimming shortened V by 3 bases and J by 6 bases, and 9 bases separated the two germline ends. This CDR3 has 12 residues. CDR3 in amino acids: CASSLGGAEQYF. In DNA, the CDR3 is TGTGCCAGCAGTTTGGGCGGGGCCGAGCAGTACTTC.